The next 20 T cell receptor beta chains were all read from a single sample in a study of CD8 T cells in ankylosing spondylitis. Each CDR3 protein is one row after TCRdb ran MiXCR on the 5' RACE reads. The top ten hold about 6.8% of the sample, which has around 250,000 distinct CDR3 sequences, around a tenth seen once. The material sequenced was blood, either unsorted or a sorted T cell fraction (not recorded which). All receptors derive from a male donor with ankylosing spondylitis or in good health (not recorded which).

This clonotype was seen ten or more times. This sequence joins TRBV29-1 and TRBJ1-2, with no clear D. V was shortened by 6 bases and J by 5 bases, with 13 bases between the two germline ends. This CDR3 spans 12 amino acids. CDR1 is SQVTM and CDR2 is ANQGSEA in the germline V gene. CDR3 sequence (DNA): TGCAGCGTCGTGACTGTAGAGTATGGCTACACCTTC. Protein: CSVVTVEYGYTF.

In this sample, this clonotype turned up many times. The CDR3 DNA reads as TGTGCCAGCAGCTCAACAAGGCTAGCGGGAGGAGTCACAGATACGCAGTATTTT. Amino acid sequence: CASSSTRLAGGVTDTQYF. The chain joins TRBV28 to TRBJ2-3, with TRBD2 identical over 11 bases. The CDR3 runs 18 residues. CDR1 MDHEN and CDR2 SYDVKM come from the germline V gene. With 6 bases clipped from V and 2 bases from J, the junction kept 13 bases outside the gene matches.

This clonotype appeared many times. The chain employs TRBV5-1 and TRBJ2-5; D gene unclear. The CDR3 loop spans 14 amino acids. V was clipped by 0 bases and J by 2 bases, with 8 bases between them. CDR1 and CDR2 (germline): SGHRS, YFSETQ. CDR3 sequence reads: CASSLAPTQETQYF. The CDR3 DNA reads TGCGCCAGCAGCTTGGCCCCGACGCAAGAGACCCAGTACTTC.

This clonotype was detected ten times or more. V is TRBV5-1 and J is TRBJ2-3, with 7 bases identical to TRBD1. The trim removed 0 bases at V and 2 bases at J, leaving 3 bases unmatched. The CDR3 sequence is 15 residues long. Per germline, CDR1 SGHRS and CDR2 YFSETQ. The CDR3 region is CASSLDRGYTDTQYF. The CDR3 DNA reads as TGCGCCAGCAGCTTGGACAGGGGCTACACAGATACGCAGTATTTT.

The table lists this clonotype with many counts. V gene TRBV4-2 combines with J gene TRBJ1-1; 7 bases are a match to TRBD1. Germline V gene lookup returns CDR1 LGHNA and CDR2 YNFKEQ. Germline trimming cut 4 bases from V and 1 base from J; bases unmatched to any gene: 3. This CDR3 region has 14 residues. CDR3: CASSLRGSNTEAFF. The CDR3, as DNA: TGTGCCAGCAGCCTCAGGGGGTCGAACACTGAAGCTTTCTTT.

This chain joins TRBV6-2 or TRBV6-3 and TRBJ2-7, with 7 nucleotides matching TRBD1. In germline, CDR1 is MNHEY, CDR2 SVGEGT. The trim removed 6 bases at V and 5 bases at J, leaving 4 bases unmatched. The CDR3 spans 12 residues. The CDR3 nucleotides read TGTGCCAGCAGGGAGACAGGGAACGAGCAGTACTTC. As protein: CASRETGNEQYF.

The rearrangement links TRBV29-1 to TRBJ1-1; maybe TRBD1 (5 bases). Looked up from germline, CDR1 is SQVTM and CDR2 is ANQGSEA. V lost 6 bases, J lost 0 bases, and 23 bases lay in between. This CDR3 has 17 residues. CDR3 sequence: CSVATNPGIRVNTEAFF. The CDR3, as DNA: TGCAGCGTCGCTACAAATCCAGGGATCAGGGTGAACACTGAAGCTTTCTTT. Full variable domain (rest looked up from reference TRBV29-1 and TRBJ1-1): SAVISQKPSRDICQRGTSLTIQCQVDSQVTMMFWYRQQPGQSLTLIATANQGSEATYESGFVIDKFPISRPNLTFSTLTVSNMSPEDSSIYLCSVATNPGIRVNTEAFFGQGTRLTVV.

On this clonotype: A much bigger clone sits one base away, suggesting this may be a read error. The rearrangement links TRBV20-1 to TRBJ2-7, with D hard to call. This CDR3 has 15 amino acids. Germline assignment: CDR1 DFQATT and CDR2 SNEGSKA (reference sequence). The CDR3 DNA follows: TGCGGTGCTAGAGATGTGTTGGGCGGAAAATACGAGCAGTACTTC. Translation gives CGARDVLGGKYEQYF.

This clonotype has at least ten counts. The gene calls are TRBV20-1 and TRBJ2-1; 7 bases line up with TRBD2. CDR1 DFQATT and CDR2 SNEGSKA come from the germline V gene (reference sequence). V dropped 6 bases and J dropped 9; count of bases not matched to a gene: 11. CDR3 length equals 13 residues. The CDR3 DNA follows: TGCAGTGCCCCCTCCCCGGGAGGAGTTGAGCAGTTCTTC. This translates into CSAPSPGGVEQFF.

This clonotype was found many times. The chain is built from TRBV20-1 and TRBJ1-6, with 11 bases fitting TRBD1. The trim removed 4 bases at V and 9 bases at J, leaving 5 bases unmatched. Per the germline V gene, CDR1 is DFQATT and CDR2 is SNEGSKA (reference sequence). CDR3 length: 14 amino acids. The CDR3 is CSATQGTGGSPLHF. The CDR3 DNA is TGCAGTGCTACTCAAGGGACAGGGGGTTCACCCCTCCACTTT.

In this sample, this clonotype turned up many times. This chain joins TRBV4-1 and TRBJ2-7, with D possibly called TRBD1 or TRBD2 (5 bases each). Germline CDR1 is MGHRA and CDR2 is YSYEKL. The CDR3 is made up of 15 amino acids. V was clipped by 6 bases and J by 7 bases, with 22 bases between them. This chain's CDR3 is CASSQSGTGLGEQYF. The CDR3 nucleotides read TGCGCCAGCAGTCAATCCGGGACGGGGTTAGGAGAGCAGTACTTC.

This clonotype was detected ten times or more. The CDR3 sequence is CASSRWDGEAFF. For the CDR3, the DNA is TGTGCCAGCAGCCGTTGGGACGGGGAAGCTTTCTTT. This chain connects TRBV9 to TRBJ1-1; possible D gene TRBD1, 5 bases. The germline gives CDR1 SGDLS, CDR2 YYNGEE. This CDR3 region has 12 residues. Between the trimmed V and J ends, which lost 4 bases and 8 bases, there was a span of 12 bases.

In this sample, this clonotype turned up many times. This chain connects TRBV5-1 to TRBJ2-1; D is possibly TRBD1 (5 bases). The ends were cut back, 4 bases at V and 11 bases at J, with 13 bases in the middle. Germline V lookup: CDR1 SGHRS, CDR2 YFSETQ. This CDR3 is built from 12 residues. The CDR3 loop is CASSPTGSKQFF. The CDR3 coding sequence is TGCGCCAGCAGCCCCACAGGAAGTAAGCAGTTCTTC. Combining the CDR3 with reference TRBV5-1 and TRBJ2-1 gives the whole variable domain KAGVTQTPRYLIKTRGQQVTLSCSPISGHRSVSWYQQTPGQGLQFLFEYFSETQRNKGNFPGRFSGRQFSNSRSEMNVSTLELGDSALYLCASSPTGSKQFFGPGTRLTVL.

This clonotype has ten or more counts. The rearrangement links TRBV20-1 to TRBJ2-7; 7 positions agree with TRBD2. This CDR3 comprises 15 residues. The V gene end was trimmed by 0 bases and the J gene end by 6 bases; junction bases not matched to a gene: 11. Germline V gene data show CDR1 as DFQATT and CDR2 as SNEGSKA (reference sequence). This chain's CDR3 is CSARDIAAGVSEQYF. The CDR3, as DNA: TGCAGTGCTAGAGATATCGCCGCGGGGGTCAGCGAGCAGTACTTC.

The CDR3, as DNA: TGTGCCAGCTCATCGACGTTAGCCTCCACAGATACGCAGTATTTT. This codes for CASSSTLASTDTQYF. The genes are TRBV18 and TRBJ2-3; no clear D. The CDR3 sequence is 15 residues long. CDR1 is KGHSH and CDR2 is LQKENI in the germline V gene. V was clipped by 5 bases and J by 2 bases, with 14 bases between them. Full variable domain (outside the CDR3, taken from reference TRBV18 and TRBJ2-3): NAGVMQNPRHLVRRRGQEARLRCSPMKGHSHVYWYRQLPEEGLKFMVYLQKENIIDESGMPKERFSAEFPKEGPSILRIQQVVRGDSAAYFCASSSTLASTDTQYFGPGTRLTVL.

The table lists this clonotype with many counts. J is TRBJ1-1 and V is TRBV6-1, with D uncertain. The CDR3 is made up of 13 amino acids. The germline V gene has CDR1 MNHNS and CDR2 SASEGT. V was cut by 4 bases and J by 2 bases, with 8 bases left in between. CDR3 region: CASSAKGNTEAFF. Written as DNA, the CDR3 is TGTGCCAGCAGTGCGAAGGGTAACACTGAAGCTTTCTTT.

This clonotype was seen repeatedly, ten times or more. The chain has TRBV5-1 and TRBJ2-5, with D possibly being TRBD2 (6 bases). The CDR3 contains 16 residues. V lost 3 bases and J 5 bases, leaving 20 bases between the germline ends. The germline V gene encodes CDR1 SGHRS and CDR2 YFSETQ. The CDR3 DNA reads as TGCGCCAGCAGCTCGGGAGTCACGTTAGGTGGGGAGACCCAGTACTTC. Amino acids: CASSSGVTLGGETQYF.

This clonotype was seen more than once but under ten times. This rearrangement joins TRBV24-1 to TRBJ2-1; D remains ambiguous. Germline V CDR1 and CDR2: KGHDR, SFDVKD. The CDR3 runs 14 residues. V lost 5 bases to trimming and J lost 4 bases, with 11 bases between them. CDR3: CATSAADPYNEQFF. The CDR3 nucleotides read TGTGCCACCAGTGCTGCTGATCCGTACAATGAGCAGTTCTTC.

This clonotype has only a few counts. The chain employs TRBV18 and TRBJ2-2, with 7 bases fitting TRBD1. With V trimmed by 6 bases and J by 5 bases, 12 bases remained unmatched. In germline, CDR1 is KGHSH, CDR2 LQKENI. The CDR3 covers 16 residues. Written as DNA, the CDR3 is TGTGCCAGCTCGCAAAGACAGGGAATAAGAACCGGGGAGCTGTTTTTT. It yields the protein CASSQRQGIRTGELFF. Combining the CDR3 with reference TRBV18 and TRBJ2-2 gives the whole variable domain NAGVMQNPRHLVRRRGQEARLRCSPMKGHSHVYWYRQLPEEGLKFMVYLQKENIIDESGMPKERFSAEFPKEGPSILRIQQVVRGDSAAYFCASSQRQGIRTGELFFGEGSRLTVL.

The chain recombines TRBV6-5 with TRBJ1-1; 7 bases agree with TRBD1. Germline V gene lookup returns CDR1 MNHEY and CDR2 SVGAGI. Trimming took 3 bases from V and 5 from J; bases not matched to a gene: 9. The CDR3 spans 15 residues. CDR3 loop: CASSYRTGGGTEAFF. CDR3 bases: TGTGCCAGCAGTTATCGGACAGGCGGGGGGACTGAAGCTTTCTTT.